This T cell receptor (beta chain) is from a study of cytomegalovirus exposure and HLA in healthy donors. Here immunoSEQ multiplex PCR was the method, and the copy in TCRdb shows in-frame clones only, minus some. Of a few hundred thousand clones listed, about 90% are singletons. The CDR3 loop spans 14 amino acids. Germline lookup yields CDR1 SGHRS and CDR2 YFSETQ. V gave up 0 bases and J gave up 8 bases, with 11 bases separating them. This TCR was sampled from a man between 18 and 29 years old in good health and CMV-seropositive. The sample comprised PBMCs. The chain is built from TRBV5-1 and TRBJ1-4, with D perhaps matching TRBD1 (5 bases). CDR3 bases: TGCGCCAGCAGCTTGGACGAGGGGAGGGAAAAACTGTTTTTT. The encoded protein is CASSLDEGREKLFF.